Below, 15 T cell receptor beta chains from the same sample are listed, as sequenced in a study of spatial heterogeneity in lung cancer. General study points: Tumoral mutation counts were tracked by counts of expanded intratumoral alpha and beta TCRs.

TCRdb reprocessed the 5' RACE reads via MiXCR and lists one record per CDR3 protein. The data show approximately 15,000 distinct CDR3 sequences, with under 8% seen just once and around 7% held by the top ten. Time point meaning: sample taken at primary tumor resection. The antigens for these receptors are not known. This sample comprised lung tumor tissue, obtained at surgery. Source of these receptors: a male donor with early-stage non-small cell lung cancer.

This clonotype was found many times. Since the library was made to target alpha chains, this beta chain is a stray read and its abundance is not meaningful. The chain combines TRBV28 with TRBJ2-5; no clear D. This CDR3 comprises 14 residues. With 6 bases removed from V and 4 bases from J, the gap between germline ends came to 15 bases. In germline, CDR1 is MDHEN, CDR2 SYDVKM. In DNA form, the CDR3 reads TGTGCCAGCAGGGATCCGGAACGGCGAGAGACCCAGTACTTC. Translation: CASRDPERRETQYF. The variable domain in full, with the rest retrieved from reference TRBV28 and TRBJ2-5, is DVKVTQSSRYLVKRTGEKVFLECVQDMDHENMFWYRQDPGLGLRLIYFSYDVKMKEKGDIPEGYSVSREKKERFSLILESASTNQTSMYLCASRDPERRETQYFGPGTRLLVL.

This clonotype was recorded at least ten times. This beta chain is a stray read from a library made for alpha chains; its abundance is not meaningful. The V call is TRBV5-1, the J call TRBJ2-5, with D perhaps TRBD1 (6 bases). The V end lost 3 bases, the J end lost 2 bases, and 14 bases lay between the germline ends. CDR1 and CDR2 from the germline V gene are SGHRS and YFSETQ. This CDR3 has 15 residues. The DNA for the CDR3 is TGCGCCAGCAGCTCCCAGGGGATGGGTCAAGAGACCCAGTACTTC. It is translated as CASSSQGMGQETQYF.

This clonotype has at least ten counts. For a library built for alpha chains, this beta chain is a stray read; little rests on its size. The chain joins TRBV29-1 to TRBJ2-7, with 11 bases that match TRBD2. This CDR3 region has 16 residues. V was pared by 4 bases and J by 0 bases, with 8 bases of the junction left unmatched. Germline CDR1 reads SQVTM; CDR2 reads ANQGSEA. The CDR3 sequence: CSVAGTSGGSSYEQYF. The CDR3 region has the DNA TGCAGCGTTGCCGGGACTAGCGGAGGCAGCTCCTACGAGCAGTACTTC.

This clonotype ranks as medium-sized. Because the library targeted alpha chains, this beta chain is an off-target read whose size means little. The chain couples TRBV7-9 to TRBJ2-7; perhaps TRBD1 as D (5 bases). Trimming stripped 2 bases from V and 4 bases from J, with 9 bases between. From germline, CDR1 is SEHNR and CDR2 FQNEAQ (reference sequence). The CDR3 totals 13 residues. As DNA, the CDR3 is TGTGCCAGCAGCTTATCAGGGTTGTACGAGCAGTACTTC. Its protein is CASSLSGLYEQYF. The full variable domain, with the rest looked up from reference TRBV7-9 and TRBJ2-7, is DTGVSQNPRHKITKRGQNVTFRCDPISEHNRLYWYRQTLGQGPEFLTYFQNEAQLEKSRLLSDRFSAERPKGSFSTLEIQRTEQGDSAMYLCASSLSGLYEQYFGPGTRLTVT.

This clonotype showed up many times. This beta chain represents an off-target read in a library built for alpha chains; its size is of limited meaning. The V and J genes are TRBV7-6 and TRBJ1-1; 7 positions agree with TRBD1. In germline, CDR1 is SGHVS, CDR2 FNYEAQ. The CDR3 has 13 amino acids. V dropped 3 bases and J dropped 4; count of bases not matched to a gene: 2. The CDR3 DNA is TGTGCCAGCAGCTTGGGACAGACCACTGAAGCTTTCTTT. It is translated as CASSLGQTTEAFF. Using reference TRBV7-6 and TRBJ1-1 for the parts outside the CDR3, the full variable domain is GAGVSQSPRYKVTKRGQDVALRCDPISGHVSLYWYRQALGQGPEFLTYFNYEAQQDKSGLPNDRFSAERPEGSISTLTIQRTEQRDSAMYRCASSLGQTTEAFFGQGTRLTVV.

This clonotype was seen repeatedly, ten times or more. For a library built for alpha chains, this beta chain is a stray read; little rests on its size. The J gene is TRBJ2-5, the V gene TRBV4-1; TRBD2 might be the D (6 bases). Per germline, CDR1 MGHRA and CDR2 YSYEKL. CDR3 length: 14 residues. V lost 0 bases, J lost 5 bases, and 10 bases lay in between. The CDR3 sequence is CASSQELALETQYF. CDR3 sequence (DNA): TGCGCCAGCAGCCAAGAACTAGCTCTTGAGACCCAGTACTTC.

This clonotype was detected ten times or more. This beta chain appears as a stray read in a library generated for alpha chains; its size is not informative. The chain has TRBV24-1 and TRBJ2-5, with 8 bases matching TRBD1. This CDR3 is built from 15 residues. Per the germline V gene, CDR1 is KGHDR and CDR2 is SFDVKD. V was pared by 3 bases and J by 4 bases, with 6 bases of the junction left unmatched. This CDR3 reads CATSDGQGARETQYF. The CDR3 DNA is TGTGCCACCAGTGATGGTCAGGGGGCGCGAGAGACCCAGTACTTC.

Concerning this clonotype itself: Found in a library prepared for alpha chains, this beta chain is an off-target read, and its abundance has little meaning. The V gene is TRBV2, the J gene TRBJ2-7; 14 bases line up with TRBD2. Germline trimming cut 6 bases from V and 0 bases from J; bases unmatched to any gene: 13. This CDR3 is 19 amino acids long. Germline-derived CDR1 and CDR2 are SNHLY and FYNNEI. DNA of the CDR3: TGTGCCAGCAGAGACGAACCGGGACTAGCGGGGGCCTTCTCCTACGAGCAGTACTTC. This codes for CASRDEPGLAGAFSYEQYF. Drawing the rest from reference TRBV2 and TRBJ2-7, the complete variable domain is EPEVTQTPSHQVTQMGQEVILRCVPISNHLYFYWYRQILGQKVEFLVSFYNNEISEKSEIFDDQFSVERPDGSNFTLKIRSTKLEDSAMYFCASRDEPGLAGAFSYEQYFGPGTRLTVT.

This clonotype was observed at least ten times. The library was designed around alpha chains, so this beta chain is a stray read whose abundance carries little weight. The chain recombines TRBV7-2 with TRBJ2-5, with 12 bases that match TRBD2. There are 18 residues in the CDR3. CDR1 and CDR2 from the germline V gene are SGHTA and FQGNSA. Trimming removed 0 bases from V and 1 base from J; junction bases left unmatched: 6. CDR3 coding DNA: TGTGCCAGCAGCTTAGCCCCTAGCGGGGGGGCTCTCCAAGAGACCCAGTACTTC. Amino acids: CASSLAPSGGALQETQYF.

By share, this clonotype counts as medium-sized. Little can be read into the size of this beta chain, an off-target read in a library designed for alpha chains. DNA for the CDR3: TGTGCCACCAGTGATCCACGTAGTCCTAGCACAGATACGCAGTATTTT. Translated, it gives CATSDPRSPSTDTQYF. The chain joins TRBV24-1 to TRBJ2-3; D is undetermined. CDR3 length equals 16 residues. The germline gives CDR1 KGHDR, CDR2 SFDVKD. V was pared by 3 bases and J by 0 bases, with 12 bases between.

At least ten counts were recorded for this clonotype. A library prepared for alpha chains yielded this beta chain as an off-target read; its size is of little meaning. This sequence joins TRBV9 and TRBJ2-1; 7 bases agree with TRBD2. The CDR3 has 12 amino acids. The ends lost 4 bases at V and 11 bases at J; junction bases unmatched: 6. Per the germline V gene, CDR1 is SGDLS and CDR2 is YYNGEE. The CDR3 coding sequence is TGTGCCAGCAGCTTCGAAGCGGGAAAGCAGTTCTTC. It encodes CASSFEAGKQFF. Together with reference TRBV9 and TRBJ2-1, the CDR3 gives the full variable domain: DSGVTQTPKHLITATGQRVTLRCSPRSGDLSVYWYQQSLDQGLQFLIQYYNGEERAKGNILERFSAQQFPDLHSELNLSSLELGDSALYFCASSFEAGKQFFGPGTRLTVL.

This clonotype was seen a handful of times. This beta chain appears as a stray read in a library generated for alpha chains; its size is not informative. This chain connects TRBV29-1 to TRBJ2-7; the D is unclear. CDR1 is SQVTM, CDR2 ANQGSEA, per germline. There are 13 residues in the CDR3. Between the trimmed V and J ends, which lost 4 bases and 4 bases, there was a span of 14 bases. CDR3 region: CSVAPQNHYEQYF. CDR3 bases: TGCAGCGTTGCTCCCCAGAACCATTACGAGCAGTACTTC.

In this sample, this clonotype turned up many times. Since the library was made to target alpha chains, this beta chain is a stray read and its abundance is not meaningful. J is TRBJ2-3 and V is TRBV20-1; D ambiguous. Trimming removed 3 bases from V and 2 bases from J, with 15 bases in between. Per germline, CDR1 DFQATT and CDR2 SNEGSKA (reference sequence). This CDR3 region has 15 residues. The CDR3 nucleotides are TGCAGTGCTAGCCCCCCTACACCGAACACAGATACGCAGTATTTT. It encodes CSASPPTPNTDTQYF.

This clonotype occurred many times. This beta chain is an unintended read in a library built for alpha chains; its size means little. This chain uses TRBV7-9 with TRBJ2-3; 14 nucleotides align to TRBD2. V was clipped by 5 bases and J by 1 base; unmatched bases: 14. Per the germline V gene, CDR1 is SEHNR and CDR2 is FQNEAQ (reference sequence). CDR3 length: 20 amino acids. The CDR3 nucleotides read TGTGCCAGCAGCGAAGCGAAGGAGGGACTAGCGGGAGCTGGCACAGATACGCAGTATTTT. Translated: CASSEAKEGLAGAGTDTQYF.

This clonotype was observed many times. Little can be read into the size of this beta chain, an off-target read in a library designed for alpha chains. This chain links TRBV20-1 with TRBJ2-1, with 8 bases lining up with TRBD2. CDR1 is DFQATT, CDR2 SNEGSKA, per germline (reference sequence). V lost 6 bases and J lost 6; bases outside the gene matches: 7. The CDR3 covers 13 residues. In DNA form, the CDR3 reads TGCAGTGCCCCCCGGGGGGGCTCCAATGAGCAGTTCTTC. As protein: CSAPRGGSNEQFF.